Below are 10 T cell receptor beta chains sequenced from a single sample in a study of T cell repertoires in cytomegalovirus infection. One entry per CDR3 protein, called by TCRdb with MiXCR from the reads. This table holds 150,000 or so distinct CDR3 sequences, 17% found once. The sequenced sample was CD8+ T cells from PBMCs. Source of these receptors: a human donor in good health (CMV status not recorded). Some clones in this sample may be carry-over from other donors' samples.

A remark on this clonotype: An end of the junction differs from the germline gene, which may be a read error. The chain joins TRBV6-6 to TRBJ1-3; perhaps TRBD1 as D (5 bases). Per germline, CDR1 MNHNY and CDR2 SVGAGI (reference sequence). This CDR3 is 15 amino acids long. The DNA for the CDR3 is TGTGCTAGCAGTTACGAGGGGAGCTCTGGAAACACCATATATTTT. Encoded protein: CASSYEGSSGNTIYF.

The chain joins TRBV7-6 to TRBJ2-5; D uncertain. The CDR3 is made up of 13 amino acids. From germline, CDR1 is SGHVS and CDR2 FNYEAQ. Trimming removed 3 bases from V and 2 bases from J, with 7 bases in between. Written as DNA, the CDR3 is TGTGCCAGCAGCTTCATGGGGCAAGAGACCCAGTACTTC. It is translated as CASSFMGQETQYF.

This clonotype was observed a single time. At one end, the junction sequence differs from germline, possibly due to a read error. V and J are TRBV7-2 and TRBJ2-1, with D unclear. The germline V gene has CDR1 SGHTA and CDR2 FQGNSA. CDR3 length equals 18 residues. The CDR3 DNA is TGTGCCGGCAGCCCCCCCAACCGTGGAGAATTTCCTTACAATGAGCAGTTCTTC. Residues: CAGSPPNRGEFPYNEQFF.

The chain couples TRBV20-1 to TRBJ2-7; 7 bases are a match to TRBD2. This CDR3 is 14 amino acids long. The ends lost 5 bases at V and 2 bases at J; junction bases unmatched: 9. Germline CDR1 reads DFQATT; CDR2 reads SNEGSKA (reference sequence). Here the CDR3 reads CSASWGGKTYEQYF. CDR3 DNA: TGCAGTGCTTCCTGGGGGGGGAAGACCTACGAGCAGTACTTC.

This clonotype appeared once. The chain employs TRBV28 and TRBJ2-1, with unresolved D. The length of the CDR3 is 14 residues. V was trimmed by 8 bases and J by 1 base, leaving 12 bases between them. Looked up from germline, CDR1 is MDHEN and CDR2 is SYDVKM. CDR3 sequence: CASGVRISYNEQFF. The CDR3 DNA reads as TGTGCCAGCGGTGTGAGAATATCCTACAATGAGCAGTTCTTC.

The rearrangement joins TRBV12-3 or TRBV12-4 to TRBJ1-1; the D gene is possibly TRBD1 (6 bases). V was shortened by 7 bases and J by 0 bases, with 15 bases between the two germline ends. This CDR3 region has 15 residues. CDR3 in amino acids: CASTQGSVMNTEAFF. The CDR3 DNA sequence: TGTGCCAGCACCCAGGGGAGTGTAATGAACACTGAAGCTTTCTTT.

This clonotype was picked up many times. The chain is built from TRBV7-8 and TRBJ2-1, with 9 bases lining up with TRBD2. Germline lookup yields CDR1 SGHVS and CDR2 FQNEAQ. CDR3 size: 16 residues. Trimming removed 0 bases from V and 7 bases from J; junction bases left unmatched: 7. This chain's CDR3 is CASSLARAGGRNEQFF. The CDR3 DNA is TGTGCCAGCAGCTTAGCGCGTGCGGGAGGGAGGAATGAGCAGTTCTTC.

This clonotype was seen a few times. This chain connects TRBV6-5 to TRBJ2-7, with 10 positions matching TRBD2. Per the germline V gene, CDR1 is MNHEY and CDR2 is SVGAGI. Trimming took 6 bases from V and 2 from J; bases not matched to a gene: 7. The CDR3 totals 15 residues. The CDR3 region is CASSFHTSGTYEQYF. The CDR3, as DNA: TGTGCCAGCAGCTTTCACACTAGCGGGACCTACGAGCAGTACTTC.

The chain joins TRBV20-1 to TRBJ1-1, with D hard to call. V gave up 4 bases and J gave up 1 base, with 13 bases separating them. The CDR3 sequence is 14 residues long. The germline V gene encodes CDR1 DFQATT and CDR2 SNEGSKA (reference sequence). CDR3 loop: CSANPRTANTEAFF. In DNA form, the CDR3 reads TGCAGTGCTAACCCTCGGACGGCGAACACTGAAGCTTTCTTT.

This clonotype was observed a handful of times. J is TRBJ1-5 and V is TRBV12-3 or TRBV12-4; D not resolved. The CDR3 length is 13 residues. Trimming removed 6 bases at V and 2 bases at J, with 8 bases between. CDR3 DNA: TGTGCCAGCAGCCAAACGGGCAATCAGCCCCAGCATTTT. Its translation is CASSQTGNQPQHF.